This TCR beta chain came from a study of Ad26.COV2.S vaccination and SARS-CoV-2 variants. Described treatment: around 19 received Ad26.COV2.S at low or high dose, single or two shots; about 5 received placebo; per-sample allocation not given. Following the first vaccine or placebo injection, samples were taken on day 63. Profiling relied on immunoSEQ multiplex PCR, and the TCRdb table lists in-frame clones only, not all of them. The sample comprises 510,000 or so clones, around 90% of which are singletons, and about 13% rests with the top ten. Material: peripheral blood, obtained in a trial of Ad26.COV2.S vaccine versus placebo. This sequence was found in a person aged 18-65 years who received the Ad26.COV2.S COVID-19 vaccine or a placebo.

The CDR3, as DNA: TGCAGCGTCACAGGGTTGAACACCGGGGAGCTGTTTTTT. This codes for CSVTGLNTGELFF. This chain uses TRBV29-1 with TRBJ2-2, with D possibly TRBD1 on 6 matching bases. Looked up from germline, CDR1 is SQVTM and CDR2 is ANQGSEA. The V end lost 6 bases, the J end lost 1 base, and 9 bases lay between the germline ends. The CDR3 length is 13 residues.